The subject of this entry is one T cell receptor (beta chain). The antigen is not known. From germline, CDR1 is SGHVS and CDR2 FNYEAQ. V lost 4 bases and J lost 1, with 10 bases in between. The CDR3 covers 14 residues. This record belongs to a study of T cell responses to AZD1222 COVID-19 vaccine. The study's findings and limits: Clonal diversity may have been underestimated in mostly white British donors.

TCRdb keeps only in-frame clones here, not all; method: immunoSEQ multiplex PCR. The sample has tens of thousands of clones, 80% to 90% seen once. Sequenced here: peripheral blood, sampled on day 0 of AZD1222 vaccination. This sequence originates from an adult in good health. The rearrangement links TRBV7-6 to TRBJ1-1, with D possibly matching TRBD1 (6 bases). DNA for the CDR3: TGTGCCAGCAGCTCACAGGGAGAGAACACTGAAGCTTTCTTT. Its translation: CASSSQGENTEAFF.